The 12 T cell receptor beta chains below come from one sample, sequenced in a study of CD8 T cells in Susac syndrome. The RNA, about 0.5 to 1 ug, was put through reverse transcription using random hexamers. MiXCR was run by TCRdb on the immunoSEQ multiplex PCR reads, yielding one entry per CDR3 protein. The sample consists of roughly 200,000 distinct CDR3 sequences, 85% to 95% of them appearing once. The sample taken for sequencing was CD4+ T cells from PBMCs. Receptors were obtained from a human donor in good health.

The genes are TRBV5-6 and TRBJ1-2; TRBD1 matches 11 bases. V shed 4 bases, J shed 8 bases, and the junction held 16 bases outside the gene matches. There are 17 residues in the CDR3. In germline, CDR1 is SGHDT, CDR2 YYEEEE. The CDR3: CASSPTGQGALVTGYTF. CDR3 nucleotide sequence: TGTGCCAGCAGCCCGACAGGACAGGGGGCCTTGGTAACAGGCTACACCTTC.

The chain uses TRBV29-1 and TRBJ1-1, with D uncertain. Trimming removed 0 bases from V and 6 bases from J, with 8 bases in between. CDR3 length: 12 amino acids. Per germline, CDR1 SQVTM and CDR2 ANQGSEA. The CDR3 sequence is CSVEDPPAEAFF. The DNA for the CDR3 is TGCAGCGTTGAAGATCCGCCGGCTGAAGCTTTCTTT.

The V and J genes are TRBV7-2 and TRBJ2-7; D is unresolved. The CDR3 contains 14 residues. The germline V gene encodes CDR1 SGHTA and CDR2 FQGNSA. V was pared by 1 base and J by 1 base, with 8 bases between. The DNA of the CDR3 is TGTGCCAGCAGCTTAGTCCCAGGTTCCTACGAGCAGTACGTC. Protein: CASSLVPGSYEQYV.

V usage is TRBV12-3 or TRBV12-4 and J usage is TRBJ2-1; TRBD1 matches at 7 bases. Unmatched junction bases numbered 3, after V lost 2 bases and J lost 5 bases. This CDR3 is built from 14 residues. CDR3 sequence (DNA): TGTGCCAGCAGTTTACGCGACAGGGACAATGAGCAGTTCTTC. Amino acids: CASSLRDRDNEQFF.

V usage is TRBV19 and J usage is TRBJ1-2; D perhaps matches TRBD1 (5 bases). Germline CDR1 and CDR2: LNHDA and SQIVND (reference sequence). The CDR3 loop spans 13 amino acids. V was clipped by 5 bases and J by 8 bases, with 15 bases between them. The CDR3, as DNA: TGTGCCAGTAGTTCGAGACAGTGGGACGGCTACACCTTC. It translates to CASSSRQWDGYTF. Looking up the rest from reference TRBV19 and TRBJ1-2 gives the full variable domain: DGGITQSPKYLFRKEGQNVTLSCEQNLNHDAMYWYRQDPGQGLRLIYYSQIVNDFQKGDIAEGYSVSREKKESFPLTVTSAQKNPTAFYLCASSSRQWDGYTFGSGTRLTVV.

V gene TRBV29-1 combines with J gene TRBJ1-1, with 8 bases that match TRBD1. The CDR3 runs to 12 residues. J gave up 1 base and V 7 bases, and 2 bases lay outside the gene matches. The germline V gene has CDR1 SQVTM and CDR2 ANQGSEA. The CDR3 is CSGQGPNTEAFF. As DNA, the CDR3 is TGCAGCGGACAGGGGCCGAACACTGAAGCTTTCTTT.

The CDR3 DNA sequence: TGTGCCAGCAGCTTAGCAGCAGATCTGTATGGCTACACCTTC. It is translated as CASSLAADLYGYTF. The V and J genes are TRBV7-8 and TRBJ1-2; D unclear. Trimming took 0 bases from V and 5 from J, leaving 10 bases between them. The CDR3 length is 14 residues. In germline, CDR1 is SGHVS, CDR2 FQNEAQ.

Details on this clonotype: Relative to the germline gene, one junction end is altered; a read error may explain this. The chain recombines TRBV14 with TRBJ1-1; D not certain. The CDR3 has 13 amino acids. Per the germline V gene, CDR1 is SGHDN and CDR2 is FVKESK. This chain's CDR3 is CASSQGRNTEPFF. In DNA form, the CDR3 reads TGTGCCAGCAGCCAAGGACGCAATACTGAACCTTTCTTT.

This chain links TRBV24-1 with TRBJ2-3; 8 bases match TRBD1. The CDR3 loop spans 16 amino acids. Germline CDR1 and CDR2: KGHDR and SFDVKD. V trimming: 5 bases; J trimming: 2 bases; junction bases outside the gene matches: 8. The chain's CDR3 is CATSGTGTGATDTQYF. The CDR3 DNA follows: TGTGCCACCAGTGGTACCGGGACAGGCGCCACAGATACGCAGTATTTT.

The chain employs TRBV11-1 and TRBJ2-1, with 14 bases lining up with TRBD2. This CDR3 has 19 residues. The V gene end was trimmed by 3 bases and the J gene end by 0 bases; junction bases not matched to a gene: 7. CDR1 SGHAT and CDR2 FQDESV come from the germline V gene (reference sequence). The CDR3 DNA sequence: TGTGCCAGCAGCTTCACGGGACTAGCGGGAGCGGGCTCCTACAATGAGCAGTTCTTC. This gives the protein CASSFTGLAGAGSYNEQFF.

The chain combines TRBV3-1 with TRBJ2-1, with a possible D match to TRBD1 (5 bases). Per the germline V gene, CDR1 is LGHDT and CDR2 is YNNKEL (reference sequence). Trimming pared 3 bases from V and 3 bases from J, leaving 12 bases between. The CDR3 spans 15 residues. The CDR3 nucleotides are TGTGCCAGCAGCCATGAAGGGGCGGACTACAATGAGCAGTTCTTC. Translated, it gives CASSHEGADYNEQFF.

This clonotype was seen only once. The chain employs TRBV29-1 and TRBJ2-7, with D unresolved. The CDR3 is made up of 13 amino acids. CDR1 SQVTM and CDR2 ANQGSEA come from the germline V gene. V was clipped by 8 bases and J by 3 bases, with 17 bases between them. This CDR3 is CSLRNGGFYEQYV. In DNA, the CDR3 is TGCAGCCTTCGGAATGGCGGATTCTACGAGCAGTACGTC.